Described below is a single T cell receptor beta chain sequence and its context. As yet, its antigen is unknown. The data derive from a study of T cell responses to AZD1222 COVID-19 vaccine. This CDR3 has 15 amino acids. V gave up 3 bases and J gave up 1 base; unmatched junction bases: 5. In germline, CDR1 is SGHNT, CDR2 YYREEE (reference sequence). Data came from immunoSEQ multiplex PCR; TCRdb stores just in-frame clones and leaves some out. This sample has roughly 100,000 clones, with over 75% found just once. Study-wide points: Spike-specific TCR breadth rose after two AZD1222 doses, and depth rose as well.

The chain has TRBV5-4 and TRBJ1-1, with 8 bases matching TRBD1. This TCR came from an adult in good health. The source was peripheral blood, collected on day 0 of AZD1222 vaccination. Here the CDR3 reads CASSSQDRGNTEAFF. CDR3 coding DNA: TGTGCCAGCAGCTCGCAAGACAGGGGGAACACTGAAGCTTTCTTT.